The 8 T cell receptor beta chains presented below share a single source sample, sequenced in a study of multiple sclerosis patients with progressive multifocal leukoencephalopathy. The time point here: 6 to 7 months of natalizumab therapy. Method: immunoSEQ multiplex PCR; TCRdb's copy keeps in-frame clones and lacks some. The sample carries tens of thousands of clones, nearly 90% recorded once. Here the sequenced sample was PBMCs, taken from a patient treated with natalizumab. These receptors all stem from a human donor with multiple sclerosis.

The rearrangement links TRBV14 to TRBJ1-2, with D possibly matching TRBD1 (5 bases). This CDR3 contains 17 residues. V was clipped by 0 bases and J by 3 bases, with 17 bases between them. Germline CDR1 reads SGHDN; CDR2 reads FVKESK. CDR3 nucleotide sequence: TGTGCCAGCAGCCAAGATATGCTGGGGGTTCTGGACTATGGCTACACCTTC. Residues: CASSQDMLGVLDYGYTF.

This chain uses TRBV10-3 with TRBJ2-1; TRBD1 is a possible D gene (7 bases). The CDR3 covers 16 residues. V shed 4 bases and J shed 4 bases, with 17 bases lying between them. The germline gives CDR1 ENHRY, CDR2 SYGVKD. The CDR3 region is CAISGRGANNYNEQFF. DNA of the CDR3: TGTGCCATCAGTGGCAGGGGGGCCAACAATTACAATGAGCAGTTCTTC.

This CDR3 is CSVGGQGVGQFF. The CDR3 coding sequence is TGCAGCGTCGGGGGACAGGGCGTGGGGCAGTTCTTC. The V gene is TRBV29-1, the J gene TRBJ2-1; 9 bases are shared with TRBD1. CDR3 length: 12 amino acids. V lost 6 bases to trimming and J lost 12 bases; unmatched junction nucleotides: 9. Germline V gene data show CDR1 as SQVTM and CDR2 as ANQGSEA.

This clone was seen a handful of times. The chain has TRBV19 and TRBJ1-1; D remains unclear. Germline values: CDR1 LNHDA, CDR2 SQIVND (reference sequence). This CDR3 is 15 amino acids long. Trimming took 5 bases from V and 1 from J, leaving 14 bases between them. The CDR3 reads CASSVGGRTNTEAFF. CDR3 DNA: TGTGCCAGTAGTGTAGGAGGACGGACGAACACTGAAGCTTTCTTT. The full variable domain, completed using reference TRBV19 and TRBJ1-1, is DGGITQSPKYLFRKEGQNVTLSCEQNLNHDAMYWYRQDPGQGLRLIYYSQIVNDFQKGDIAEGYSVSREKKESFPLTVTSAQKNPTAFYLCASSVGGRTNTEAFFGQGTRLTVV.

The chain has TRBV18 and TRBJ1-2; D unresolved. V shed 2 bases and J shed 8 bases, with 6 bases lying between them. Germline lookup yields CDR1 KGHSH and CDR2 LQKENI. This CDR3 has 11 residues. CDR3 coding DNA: TGTGCCAGCTCACCAGGGGAAGGCTACACCTTC. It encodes CASSPGEGYTF. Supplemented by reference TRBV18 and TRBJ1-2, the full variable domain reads NAGVMQNPRHLVRRRGQEARLRCSPMKGHSHVYWYRQLPEEGLKFMVYLQKENIIDESGMPKERFSAEFPKEGPSILRIQQVVRGDSAAYFCASSPGEGYTFGSGTRLTVV.

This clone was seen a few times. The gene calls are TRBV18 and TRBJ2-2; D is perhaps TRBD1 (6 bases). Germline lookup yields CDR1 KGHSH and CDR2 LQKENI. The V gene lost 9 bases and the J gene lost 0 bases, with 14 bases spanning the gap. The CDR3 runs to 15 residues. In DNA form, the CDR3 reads TGTGCCAGTTTCCTTTCAGGGGCGAACACCGGGGAGCTGTTTTTT. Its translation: CASFLSGANTGELFF.

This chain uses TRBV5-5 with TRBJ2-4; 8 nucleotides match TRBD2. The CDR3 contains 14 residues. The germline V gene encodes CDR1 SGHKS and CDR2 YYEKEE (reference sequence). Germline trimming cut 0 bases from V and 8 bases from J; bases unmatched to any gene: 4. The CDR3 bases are TGTGCCAGCAGCTTGGAGGGGACTAGAGACATTCAGTACTTC. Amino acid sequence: CASSLEGTRDIQYF. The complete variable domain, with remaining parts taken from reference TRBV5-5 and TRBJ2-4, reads DAGVTQSPTHLIKTRGQQVTLRCSPISGHKSVSWYQQVLGQGPQFIFQYYEKEERGRGNFPDRFSARQFPNYSSELNVNALLLGDSALYLCASSLEGTRDIQYFGAGTRLSVL.

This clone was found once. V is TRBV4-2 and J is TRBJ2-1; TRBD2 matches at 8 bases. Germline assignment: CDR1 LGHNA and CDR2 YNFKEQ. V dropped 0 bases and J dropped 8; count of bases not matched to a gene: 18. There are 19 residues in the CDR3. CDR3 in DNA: TGTGCCAGCAGCCAAGATCACGGGGGGGTTAATAGGTTGAAGTATGAGCAGTTCTTC. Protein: CASSQDHGGVNRLKYEQFF.